This is a list of T cell receptor beta chains from one sample in a study of blood T cell repertoires in COVID-19. Profiled with immunoSEQ multiplex PCR; TCRdb holds only in-frame clones, not every one. The sample includes about 190,000 clones, 83% seen only once; the top ten take less than 3.5%. Sequencing was performed on peripheral blood. The receptors were gathered from a man in his forties or fifties with active or convalescent COVID-19. CDR3s leave out the opening cysteine and the closing phenylalanine or tryptophan.

v_call cdr3_aa
TRBV6-2/TRBV6-3 ASSTDTYTQY
TRBV28 ASSLRGGRNNEQF
TRBV12-3/TRBV12-4 ASSFSGNGYT
TRBV5-4 ASSQAGGGGYT
TRBV7-2 ASSPTPVYGYT
TRBV25-1 ASARDRGHEQY
TRBV19 ASSVRGNIQY
TRBV19 ASLPSGTSSTYEQY
TRBV29-1 SAVLSYEQY
TRBV6-2/TRBV6-3 ASSYGGGLNTEAF
TRBV6-5 ASSFTGQETQY
TRBV7-8 ASSLAGQASWRPQH
TRBV9 ASSVGVHLADTQY
TRBV18 ASSPVFGQTTYEQY
TRBV6-5 ASSHEGEGGYT
TRBV29-1 SVPRGQGMGGYT
TRBV19 ASSIGQGAGYT
TRBV14 ASSQTLQGNSPLH
TRBV6-2/TRBV6-3 ASSSGTKTAYEQY
TRBV3-1/TRBV3-2 ASSQSQLLAADTQY
TRBV9 ASSPSGTGVDEQY
TRBV4-3 ASSQVSSGGGSTQY
TRBV15 ATRNGQGSIYEQY
TRBV6-5 ASRPRGGGYEQY
TRBV7-2 ASSPSGGTLSEKLF
TRBV6-5 ASSPLLAGDNEQF
TRBV3-1/TRBV3-2 ASSPPGLAGIEQY